The source of this T cell receptor beta chain is a study of blood T cell repertoires in COVID-19. Study-level background: Samples taken during acute and convalescent COVID-19 were collected in the United States, Italy and Spain.

Germline V gives CDR1 SEHNR, CDR2 FQNEAQ (reference sequence). The CDR3 runs to 15 residues. J gave up 2 bases and V 4 bases, and 6 bases lay outside the gene matches. Per the authors' pipeline: By means of reference gene primer amplification, nucleated cell counts were estimated. TCRdb's table, derived via immunoSEQ multiplex PCR, lists solely in-frame clones and lacks some. V and J calls and clone size are given by that table; D and trimming were obtained from the DNA. Of roughly 41,000 clones listed, roughly 84% are singletons. The V gene is TRBV7-9, the J gene TRBJ2-3; 7 bases match TRBD1. Sequences were obtained from peripheral blood. This clonotype was sampled from a man in his 60s with active COVID-19. The CDR3 region is CASSSGQPLTDTQYF. DNA of the CDR3: TGTGCCAGCAGCTCGGGACAGCCGCTCACAGATACGCAGTATTTT.